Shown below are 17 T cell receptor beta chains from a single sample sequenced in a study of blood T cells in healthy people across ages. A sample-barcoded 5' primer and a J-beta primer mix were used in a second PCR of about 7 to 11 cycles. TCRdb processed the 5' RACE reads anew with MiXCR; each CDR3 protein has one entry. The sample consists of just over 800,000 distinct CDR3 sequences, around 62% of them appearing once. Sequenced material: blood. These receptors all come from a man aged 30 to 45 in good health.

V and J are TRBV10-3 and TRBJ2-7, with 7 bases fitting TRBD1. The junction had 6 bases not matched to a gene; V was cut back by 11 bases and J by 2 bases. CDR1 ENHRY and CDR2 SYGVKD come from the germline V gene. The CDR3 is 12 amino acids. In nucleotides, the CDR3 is TGTGCCGTGGGGGACAGCCCCTACGAGCAGTACTTC. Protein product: CAVGDSPYEQYF.

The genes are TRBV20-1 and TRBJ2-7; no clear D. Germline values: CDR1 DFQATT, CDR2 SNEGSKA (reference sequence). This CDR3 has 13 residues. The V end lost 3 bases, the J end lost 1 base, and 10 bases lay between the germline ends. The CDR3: CSARKTSSYEQYF. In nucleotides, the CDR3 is TGCAGTGCTAGGAAGACGAGTTCCTACGAGCAGTACTTC.

The chain's CDR3 is CASVAEGNQPQHF. The CDR3 DNA is TGTGCCAGTGTGGCAGAGGGCAATCAGCCCCAGCATTTT. The rearrangement links TRBV2 to TRBJ1-5; D unclear. Germline CDR1 and CDR2: SNHLY and FYNNEI. CDR3 length: 13 amino acids. V was trimmed by 9 bases and J by 2 bases, leaving 11 bases between them.

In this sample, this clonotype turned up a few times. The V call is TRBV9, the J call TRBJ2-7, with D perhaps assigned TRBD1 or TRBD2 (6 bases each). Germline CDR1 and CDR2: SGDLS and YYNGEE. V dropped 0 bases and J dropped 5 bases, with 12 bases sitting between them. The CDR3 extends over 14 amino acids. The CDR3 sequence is CASSVARGGDEQYF. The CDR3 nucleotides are TGTGCCAGCAGCGTAGCCAGGGGAGGTGACGAGCAGTACTTC.

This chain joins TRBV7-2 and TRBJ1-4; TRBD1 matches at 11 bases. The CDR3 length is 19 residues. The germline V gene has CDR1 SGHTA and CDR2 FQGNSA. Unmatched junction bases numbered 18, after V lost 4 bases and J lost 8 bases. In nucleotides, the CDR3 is TGTGCCAGCAGCTCGCGCAGGCAGGGACAGGGGGTACTGTACGAAAAACTGTTTTTT. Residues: CASSSRRQGQGVLYEKLFF.

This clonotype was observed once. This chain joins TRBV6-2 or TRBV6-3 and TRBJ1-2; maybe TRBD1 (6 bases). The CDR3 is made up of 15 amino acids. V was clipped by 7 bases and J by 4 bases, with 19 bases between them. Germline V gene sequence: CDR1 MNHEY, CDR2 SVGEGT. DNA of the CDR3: TGTGCCAGCACCCAGGCGAGGACAGAACTCTATGGCTACACCTTC. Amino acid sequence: CASTQARTELYGYTF.

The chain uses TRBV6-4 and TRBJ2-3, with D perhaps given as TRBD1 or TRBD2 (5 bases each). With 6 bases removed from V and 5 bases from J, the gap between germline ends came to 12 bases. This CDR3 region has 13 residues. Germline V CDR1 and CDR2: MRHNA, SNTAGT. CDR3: CASSRDLRDTQYF. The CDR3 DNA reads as TGTGCCAGCAGCCGGGACCTTCGAGATACGCAGTATTTT.

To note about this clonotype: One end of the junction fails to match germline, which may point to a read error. In DNA form, the CDR3 reads TGTGCCGGCTCACCAGGGGCAGGGGAAACCTACGAGCAGTACTTC. This encodes CAGSPGAGETYEQYF. The chain has TRBV18 and TRBJ2-5; D might be TRBD1 (6 bases). The end of the DNA fits TRBJ2-7 better, so the J call may be wrong. Per the germline V gene, CDR1 is KGHSH and CDR2 is LQKENI. This CDR3 is 15 amino acids long.

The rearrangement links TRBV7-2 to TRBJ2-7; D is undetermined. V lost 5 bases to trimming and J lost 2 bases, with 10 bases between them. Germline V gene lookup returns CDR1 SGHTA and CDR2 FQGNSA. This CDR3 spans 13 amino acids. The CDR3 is CASSMTGAYEQYF. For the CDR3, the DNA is TGTGCCAGCAGCATGACTGGGGCCTACGAGCAGTACTTC.

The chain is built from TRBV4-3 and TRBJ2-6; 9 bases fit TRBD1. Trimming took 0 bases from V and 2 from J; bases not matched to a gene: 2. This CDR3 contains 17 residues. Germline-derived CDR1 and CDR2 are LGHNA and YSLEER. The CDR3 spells CASSQEQGAAGANVLTF. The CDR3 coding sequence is TGCGCCAGCAGCCAAGAACAGGGGGCGGCTGGGGCCAACGTCCTGACTTTC.

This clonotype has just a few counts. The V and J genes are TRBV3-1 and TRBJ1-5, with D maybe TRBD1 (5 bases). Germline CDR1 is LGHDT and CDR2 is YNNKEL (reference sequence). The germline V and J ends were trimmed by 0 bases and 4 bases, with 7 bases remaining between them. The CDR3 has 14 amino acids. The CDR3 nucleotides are TGTGCCAGCAGCCAAGATGGGGGAAATCAGCCCCAGCATTTT. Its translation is CASSQDGGNQPQHF.

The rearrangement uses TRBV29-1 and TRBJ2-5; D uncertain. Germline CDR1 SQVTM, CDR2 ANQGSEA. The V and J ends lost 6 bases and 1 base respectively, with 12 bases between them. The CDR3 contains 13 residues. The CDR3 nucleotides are TGCAGCGTCCCCCGTGGGTTCCAAGAGACCCAGTACTTC. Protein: CSVPRGFQETQYF.

The CDR3: CASGRTAGSTDTQYF. As DNA, the CDR3 is TGCGCCAGCGGCCGGACAGCGGGGAGCACAGATACGCAGTATTTT. The rearrangement joins TRBV4-1 to TRBJ2-3; perhaps TRBD2 as D (7 bases). The CDR3 runs 15 residues. The germline V gene encodes CDR1 MGHRA and CDR2 YSYEKL. V was cut by 8 bases and J by 0 bases, with 15 bases left in between.

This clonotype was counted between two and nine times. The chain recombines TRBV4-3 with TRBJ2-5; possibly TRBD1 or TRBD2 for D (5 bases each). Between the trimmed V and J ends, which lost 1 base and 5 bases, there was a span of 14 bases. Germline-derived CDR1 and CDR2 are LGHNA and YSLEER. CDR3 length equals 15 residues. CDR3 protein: CASSQARDLPETQYF. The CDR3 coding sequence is TGCGCCAGCAGCCAAGCCAGGGACCTCCCGGAGACCCAGTACTTC.

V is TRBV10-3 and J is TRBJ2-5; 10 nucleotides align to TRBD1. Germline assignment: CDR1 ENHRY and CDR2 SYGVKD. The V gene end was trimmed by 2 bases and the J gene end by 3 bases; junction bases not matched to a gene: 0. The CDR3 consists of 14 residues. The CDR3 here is CAISEGQGEETQYF. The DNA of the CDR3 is TGTGCCATCAGTGAGGGACAGGGGGAAGAGACCCAGTACTTC.

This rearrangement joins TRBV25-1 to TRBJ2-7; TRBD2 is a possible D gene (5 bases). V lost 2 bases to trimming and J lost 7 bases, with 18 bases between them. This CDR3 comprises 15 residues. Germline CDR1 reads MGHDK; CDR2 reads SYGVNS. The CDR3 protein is CASSESRFQAEEQYF. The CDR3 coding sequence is TGTGCCAGCAGTGAAAGTAGGTTCCAAGCGGAGGAGCAGTACTTC.

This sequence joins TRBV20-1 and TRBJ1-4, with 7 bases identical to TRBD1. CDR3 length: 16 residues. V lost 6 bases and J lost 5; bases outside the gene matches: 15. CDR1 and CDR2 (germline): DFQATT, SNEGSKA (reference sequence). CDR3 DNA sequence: TGCAGTGCCATTACTTCAGGGACAGCCCTCAATGAAAAACTGTTTTTT. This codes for CSAITSGTALNEKLFF.